These 18 T cell receptor beta chains originate from one sample sequenced in a study of T cells in Graves' hyperthyroidism and ophthalmopathy. From RNA transcripts, TCR beta CDR3 regions were amplified. When the TCR CDR3 underwent first-round RT-PCR, the HTBI primer set was used. A single record per CDR3 protein comes from TCRdb applying MiXCR to the multiplex PCR reads. The sample yields about 420,000 distinct CDR3 sequences, 15% to 18% seen once. The specimen was blood. The receptors were gathered from a woman under 30 with Graves' hyperthyroidism.

This clonotype has ten or more counts. For the CDR3, the DNA is TGTGCCAGCAGTTCGACAGTCGGTGGCTACACCTTC. It encodes CASSSTVGGYTF. The chain carries TRBV28 and TRBJ1-2; the D gene is possibly TRBD1 (5 bases). Per the germline V gene, CDR1 is MDHEN and CDR2 is SYDVKM. Trimming removed 4 bases at V and 7 bases at J, with 10 bases between. The CDR3 has 12 residues.

This chain joins TRBV3-1 and TRBJ2-7, with 8 bases lining up with TRBD1. Germline trimming cut 2 bases from V and 6 bases from J; bases unmatched to any gene: 9. The CDR3 has 15 amino acids. Per the germline V gene, CDR1 is LGHDT and CDR2 is YNNKEL (reference sequence). The CDR3 region has the DNA TGTGCCAGCAGCCAAAGTTCCGACAGGGGAGGCGAGCAGTACTTC. It translates to CASSQSSDRGGEQYF.

The CDR3 nucleotides read TGCAGTGCGGGGGGCTCGGGCCGCACTGAAGCTTTCTTT. It is translated as CSAGGSGRTEAFF. This chain connects TRBV20-1 to TRBJ1-1; TRBD1 is a possible D gene (6 bases). The CDR3 spans 13 residues. The V gene lost 6 bases and the J gene lost 4 bases, with 15 bases spanning the gap. Germline values: CDR1 DFQATT, CDR2 SNEGSKA (reference sequence).

This clonotype was detected ten times or more. The rearrangement joins TRBV5-1 to TRBJ2-2; TRBD2 aligns across 15 bases. This CDR3 has 18 amino acids. In germline, CDR1 is SGHRS, CDR2 YFSETQ. The junction had 7 bases not matched to a gene; V was cut back by 4 bases and J by 3 bases. The chain's CDR3 is CASSPPGLAGGYTGELFF. The CDR3 nucleotides read TGCGCCAGCAGCCCACCGGGACTAGCGGGGGGATACACCGGGGAGCTGTTTTTT.

This clonotype was recorded many times. The CDR3 nucleotides read TGTGCCAGCAGGGGGGGGACAGCGGGAATCCAGCTCTCTGAGCAGTTCTTC. Its protein is CASRGGTAGIQLSEQFF. J is TRBJ2-1 and V is TRBV7-9; the D call may be TRBD1 or TRBD2 (7 bases each). The CDR3 is 17 amino acids. The V end was cut by 6 bases, the J end by 9 bases, with 27 bases between. The germline gives CDR1 SEHNR, CDR2 FQNEAQ (reference sequence).

This chain links TRBV18 with TRBJ1-5; 7 nucleotides line up with TRBD1. This CDR3 is built from 15 residues. Germline-derived CDR1 and CDR2 are KGHSH and LQKENI. The V segment lost 2 bases and the J segment 4 bases; nucleotides outside the gene matches: 5. The CDR3 is CASSPGAGGNQPQHF. Written as DNA, the CDR3 is TGTGCCAGCTCACCAGGGGCAGGGGGGAATCAGCCCCAGCATTTT.

This clonotype was observed at least ten times. This rearrangement joins TRBV6-2 or TRBV6-3 to TRBJ1-2; perhaps TRBD1 as D (5 bases). Deletions cut 5 bases from V and 4 bases from J, with 11 bases between. From germline, CDR1 is MNHEY and CDR2 SVGEGT. This CDR3 comprises 13 residues. CDR3 region: CASSTTGSYGYTF. The DNA of the CDR3 is TGTGCCAGCAGTACAACAGGATCCTATGGCTACACCTTC.

This clonotype appeared many times. CDR3 in amino acids: CASSPGTTVYNEQFF. CDR3 in DNA: TGCGCCAGCAGTCCCGGGACCACGGTCTACAATGAGCAGTTCTTC. V gene TRBV10-2 combines with J gene TRBJ2-1; D is tentatively TRBD1 or TRBD2 (5 bases each). Trimming took 5 bases from V and 3 from J, leaving 14 bases between them. The CDR3 extends over 15 amino acids. Germline CDR1 is WSHSY and CDR2 is SAAADI.

The table lists this clonotype with many counts. V is TRBV20-1 and J is TRBJ2-5, with a weak D call TRBD2 (6 bases). CDR3 length: 15 residues. V was clipped by 3 bases and J by 1 base, with 15 bases between them. Germline V gives CDR1 DFQATT, CDR2 SNEGSKA (reference sequence). The CDR3 DNA reads as TGCAGTGCTAGTGTGAGTGCGGGACTCCAAGAGACCCAGTACTTC. Amino acid sequence: CSASVSAGLQETQYF.

This clonotype was seen a handful of times. The chain carries TRBV18 and TRBJ2-1; 11 positions match TRBD2. V shed 2 bases, J shed 3 bases, and the junction held 15 bases outside the gene matches. CDR3 length: 20 residues. Germline V lookup: CDR1 KGHSH, CDR2 LQKENI. As DNA, the CDR3 is TGTGCCAGCTCACCAGTCCGCCGACTAGCGGGAAAGGTTGGCTACAATGAGCAGTTCTTC. Translation: CASSPVRRLAGKVGYNEQFF. Variable domain in full (rest from reference TRBV18 and TRBJ2-1): NAGVMQNPRHLVRRRGQEARLRCSPMKGHSHVYWYRQLPEEGLKFMVYLQKENIIDESGMPKERFSAEFPKEGPSILRIQQVVRGDSAAYFCASSPVRRLAGKVGYNEQFFGPGTRLTVL.

This clonotype was seen many times. The chain has TRBV27 and TRBJ1-1; a weak D match, TRBD1 (5 bases). V was trimmed by 7 bases and J by 5 bases, leaving 17 bases between them. This CDR3 comprises 14 residues. Germline V gives CDR1 MNHEY, CDR2 SMNVEV (reference sequence). The CDR3 region has the DNA TGTGCCAGCATCTCTTTGGGGGGAAGGACTGAAGCTTTCTTT. Its protein product is CASISLGGRTEAFF.

The chain employs TRBV28 and TRBJ2-1; 11 nucleotides match TRBD2. CDR1 and CDR2 (germline): MDHEN, SYDVKM. Trimming took 8 bases from V and 9 from J; bases not matched to a gene: 12. This CDR3 is built from 15 residues. CDR3 sequence reads: CASGPSLAGVGEQFF. The CDR3 coding sequence is TGTGCCAGCGGCCCGTCACTAGCGGGAGTTGGTGAGCAGTTCTTC.

Many counts were recorded for this clonotype. This sequence joins TRBV12-3 or TRBV12-4 and TRBJ2-1; 15 bases fit TRBD2. J lost 4 bases, V lost 5 bases, and 3 bases had no gene match. There are 16 residues in the CDR3. The CDR3 here is CASSPGTSGGYNEQFF. Written as DNA, the CDR3 is TGTGCCAGCAGTCCGGGGACTAGCGGGGGGTACAATGAGCAGTTCTTC.

This clonotype has only a few counts. The chain recombines TRBV10-2 with TRBJ2-3; possibly TRBD2 for D (6 bases). CDR1 WSHSY and CDR2 SAAADI come from the germline V gene. The V gene lost 0 bases and the J gene lost 2 bases, with 12 bases spanning the gap. The CDR3 loop spans 16 amino acids. CDR3 nucleotides: TGCGCCAGCAGTGAGTCAGCGGGTTACTACACAGATACGCAGTATTTT. Residues: CASSESAGYYTDTQYF.

This clonotype was observed a few times. This clone may be a read error of a much larger clone one base away. The V gene is TRBV11-2, the J gene TRBJ2-7; possibly TRBD1 for D (6 bases). Germline V gives CDR1 SGHAT, CDR2 FQNNGV. The germline V and J ends were trimmed by 3 bases and 6 bases, with 15 bases remaining between them. The CDR3 extends over 14 amino acids. The CDR3 protein is CASSFPVQGAEQYF. CDR3 DNA: TGTGCCAGCAGCTTCCCTGTACAGGGTGCCGAGCAGTACTTC. The full variable domain, completed using reference TRBV11-2 and TRBJ2-7, is EAGVAQSPRYKIIEKRQSVAFWCNPISGHATLYWYQQILGQGPKLLIQFQNNGVVDDSQLPKDRFSAERLKGVDSTLKIQPAKLEDSAVYLCASSFPVQGAEQYFGPGTRLTVT.

This clonotype was recorded at least ten times. This chain uses TRBV11-2 with TRBJ1-2, with unresolved D. The CDR3 contains 13 residues. V lost 1 base to trimming and J lost 3 bases, with 6 bases between them. Germline V lookup: CDR1 SGHAT, CDR2 FQNNGV. The CDR3 DNA is TGTGCCAGCAGCTTAGGAACTCACTATGGCTACACCTTC. Amino acids: CASSLGTHYGYTF.

The chain has TRBV25-1 and TRBJ1-2; a possible D gene is TRBD1 (5 bases). The CDR3 runs to 13 residues. Trimming shortened V by 0 bases and J by 8 bases, and 10 bases separated the two germline ends. CDR1 and CDR2 (germline): MGHDK, SYGVNS. Here the CDR3 reads CASSEYGGGGYTF. The CDR3 coding sequence is TGTGCCAGCAGTGAATACGGGGGAGGCGGCTACACCTTC.

This clonotype was seen at least ten times. This chain links TRBV29-1 with TRBJ1-6; D not resolved. Germline V gene sequence: CDR1 SQVTM, CDR2 ANQGSEA. The V gene lost 6 bases and the J gene lost 7 bases, with 19 bases spanning the gap. This CDR3 spans 15 amino acids. CDR3 region: CSVADGGNPNSPLHF. DNA for the CDR3: TGCAGCGTGGCCGACGGAGGGAATCCGAATTCACCCCTCCACTTT.